A selection of T cell receptor beta chains follows, all from one sample in a study of T-cell reconstitution after alpha-beta-depleted transplantation in children. Using its own MiXCR run on the PCR reads, TCRdb lists one record per CDR3 protein. The data show 750,000 to 950,000 distinct CDR3 sequences, roughly 15% seen once. The starting material was PBMCs, mostly from graft donor cells, obtained 360 days after TCRalphabeta/CD19-depleted stem cell transplant. These receptors all stem from a male patient younger than 18 who had a stem cell transplant for acute lymphoblastic leukemia, so the T cells may come from the graft donor. Both conserved end residues are part of each CDR3. The order of the fields is V gene, D gene, J gene, clone size, CDR3 DNA, CDR3 protein. The D gene is left open where the match is weak. Only some rows state a clone size, as once, few, many or a class for expanded clones.

v_call: TRBV6-2/TRBV6-3
d_call: TRBD2
j_call: TRBJ2-3
clone_size: .
cdr3_nt: TGTGCCAGCAGGAGGGCTAGCGGGAGAGTCGCTAGCACAGATACGCAGTATTTT
cdr3_aa: CASRRASGRVASTDTQYF

v_call: TRBV29-1
d_call: .
j_call: TRBJ1-4
clone_size: .
cdr3_nt: TGCAGCGTTGGTGGGGCAGGGCGTCCTCCGTCTCCTTATGAAAAACTGTTTTTT
cdr3_aa: CSVGGAGRPPSPYEKLFF

v_call: TRBV27
d_call: .
j_call: TRBJ2-7
clone_size: few
cdr3_nt: TGTGCCAGCAGTTTTTGGCAGAACCACGAGCAGTACTTC
cdr3_aa: CASSFWQNHEQYF

v_call: TRBV5-1
d_call: TRBD1
j_call: TRBJ2-7
clone_size: few
cdr3_nt: TGCGCCAGCAGCTTGCGGACAGGGACCTACGAGCAGTACTTC
cdr3_aa: CASSLRTGTYEQYF

v_call: TRBV7-2
d_call: TRBD2
j_call: TRBJ2-7
clone_size: .
cdr3_nt: TGTGCCAGCAGCTACCGGGACTATAAACGCGAGCAGTACTTC
cdr3_aa: CASSYRDYKREQYF

v_call: TRBV29-1
d_call: .
j_call: TRBJ1-1
clone_size: .
cdr3_nt: TGCAGCGTTGGCCCGGGGACGAACACTGAAGCTTTCTTT
cdr3_aa: CSVGPGTNTEAFF

v_call: TRBV27
d_call: .
j_call: TRBJ2-3
clone_size: few
cdr3_nt: TGTGCCAGCAACTCCGGCCTCACAGATACGCAGTATTTT
cdr3_aa: CASNSGLTDTQYF

v_call: TRBV3-1
d_call: TRBD1
j_call: TRBJ1-1
clone_size: .
cdr3_nt: TGTGCCAGCAGCCTTAGGGACAGGAGAGAAGCTTTCTTT
cdr3_aa: CASSLRDRREAFF

v_call: TRBV4-2
d_call: .
j_call: TRBJ1-2
clone_size: few
cdr3_nt: TGTGCCAGCAGCCAAGTAGGAGGGGCCGGCTATGGCTACACCTTC
cdr3_aa: CASSQVGGAGYGYTF

v_call: TRBV25-1
d_call: .
j_call: TRBJ1-5
clone_size: few
cdr3_nt: TGTGCCAGCAGTGGTCGGACAGAGAATCAGCCCCAGCATTTT
cdr3_aa: CASSGRTENQPQHF

v_call: TRBV18
d_call: .
j_call: TRBJ1-1
clone_size: .
cdr3_nt: TGTGCCAGCTCACCAGGGGTGGGAACTGAAGCTTTCTTT
cdr3_aa: CASSPGVGTEAFF

v_call: TRBV5-1
d_call: .
j_call: TRBJ1-1
clone_size: few
cdr3_nt: TGCGCCAGCAGCTTAGGACAGCCTATAATGAACACTGAAGCTTTCTTT
cdr3_aa: CASSLGQPIMNTEAFF

v_call: TRBV12-3/TRBV12-4
d_call: TRBD1
j_call: TRBJ2-2
clone_size: few
cdr3_nt: TGTGCCAGCAGTTTCGGGACAGGGCTCGGGGAGCTGTTTTTT
cdr3_aa: CASSFGTGLGELFF

v_call: TRBV7-2
d_call: .
j_call: TRBJ2-2
clone_size: many
cdr3_nt: TGTGCCAGCAGCTCGGACAGGAACACCGGGGAGCTGTTTTTT
cdr3_aa: CASSSDRNTGELFF

v_call: TRBV15
d_call: .
j_call: TRBJ1-2
clone_size: .
cdr3_nt: TGTGCCACGGGCGGGTCGGGGATGGATGGCTACACCTTC
cdr3_aa: CATGGSGMDGYTF

v_call: TRBV10-1
d_call: .
j_call: TRBJ2-1
clone_size: .
cdr3_nt: TGCGCCAGCAGTTCCTACGGGGAGCAGTTCTTC
cdr3_aa: CASSSYGEQFF

v_call: TRBV5-1
d_call: .
j_call: TRBJ2-3
clone_size: few
cdr3_nt: TGCGCCAGCAGCTTGGAAGGACAGACCACAGATACGCAGTATTTT
cdr3_aa: CASSLEGQTTDTQYF

v_call: TRBV20-1
d_call: .
j_call: TRBJ2-2
clone_size: few
cdr3_nt: TGCAGTGCTATTCGCAGGGCAAACACCGGGGAGCTGTTTTTT
cdr3_aa: CSAIRRANTGELFF

v_call: TRBV20-1
d_call: .
j_call: TRBJ2-7
clone_size: many
cdr3_nt: TGCAGTGCTAGGCGGGACTCCTACGAGCAGTACTTC
cdr3_aa: CSARRDSYEQYF

v_call: TRBV20-1
d_call: .
j_call: TRBJ2-1
clone_size: .
cdr3_nt: TGCAGTGCTAGAGAGGGGTGGGGACGCATCGATGAGCAGTTCTTC
cdr3_aa: CSAREGWGRIDEQFF

v_call: TRBV11-2
d_call: .
j_call: TRBJ2-6
clone_size: .
cdr3_nt: TGTGCCAGCAGCCCGAGGGCCGGGGCCTTCGCTGGGGCCAACGTCCTGACTTTC
cdr3_aa: CASSPRAGAFAGANVLTF

v_call: TRBV13
d_call: TRBD1
j_call: TRBJ2-7
clone_size: .
cdr3_nt: TGTGCCAGCAGCTTAGGGACGGGACAGGGGAGAATCTGGGACGACGAGCAGTACTTC
cdr3_aa: CASSLGTGQGRIWDDEQYF